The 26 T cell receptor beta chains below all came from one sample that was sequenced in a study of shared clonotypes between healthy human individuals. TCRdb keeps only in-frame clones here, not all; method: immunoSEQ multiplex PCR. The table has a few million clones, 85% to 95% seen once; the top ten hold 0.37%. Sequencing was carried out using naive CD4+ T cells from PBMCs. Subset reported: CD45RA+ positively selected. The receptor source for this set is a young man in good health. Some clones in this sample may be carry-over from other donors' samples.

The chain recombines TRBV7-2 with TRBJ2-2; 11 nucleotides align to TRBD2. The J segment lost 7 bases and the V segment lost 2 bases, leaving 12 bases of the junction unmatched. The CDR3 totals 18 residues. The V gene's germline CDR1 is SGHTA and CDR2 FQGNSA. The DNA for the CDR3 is TGTGCCAGCAGCTTAAGGAACCTAGCGGGAGGTTCTGGCGGGGAGCTGTTTTTT. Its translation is CASSLRNLAGGSGGELFF.

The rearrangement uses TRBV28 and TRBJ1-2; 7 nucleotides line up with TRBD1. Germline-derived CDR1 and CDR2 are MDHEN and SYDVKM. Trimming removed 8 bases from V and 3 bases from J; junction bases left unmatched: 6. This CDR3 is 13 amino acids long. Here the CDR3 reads CASATGTDYGYTF. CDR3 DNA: TGTGCCAGCGCGACAGGGACCGACTATGGCTACACCTTC.

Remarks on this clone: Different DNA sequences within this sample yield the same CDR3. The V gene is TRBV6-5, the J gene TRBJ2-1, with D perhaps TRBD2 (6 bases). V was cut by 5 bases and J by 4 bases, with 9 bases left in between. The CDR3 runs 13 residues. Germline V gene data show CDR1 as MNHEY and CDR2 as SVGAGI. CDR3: CASSTGVYNEQFF. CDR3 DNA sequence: TGTGCCAGCAGTACGGGAGTGTACAATGAGCAGTTCTTC.

CDR3 amino acids: CASSDGGGTSYEQYF. In nucleotides, the CDR3 is TGTGCCAGCAGTGACGGAGGGGGCACCTCCTACGAGCAGTACTTC. This chain connects TRBV6-1 to TRBJ2-7, with D possibly being TRBD1 (7 bases). This CDR3 region has 15 residues. Per germline, CDR1 MNHNS and CDR2 SASEGT. The ends were cut back, 3 bases at V and 0 bases at J, with 12 bases in the middle.

Here the CDR3 reads CASSIGQRETQYF. The DNA of the CDR3 is TGTGCCAGTAGTATTGGACAGAGGGAGACCCAGTACTTC. This chain joins TRBV19 and TRBJ2-5; tentatively, D is TRBD1 (6 bases). This CDR3 is built from 13 residues. Germline-derived CDR1 and CDR2 are LNHDA and SQIVND (reference sequence). The V and J ends lost 3 bases and 5 bases respectively, with 10 bases between them.

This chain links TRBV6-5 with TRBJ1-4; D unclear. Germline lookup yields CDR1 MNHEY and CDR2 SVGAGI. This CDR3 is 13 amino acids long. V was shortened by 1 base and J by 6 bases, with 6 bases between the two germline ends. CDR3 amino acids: CASSYWTDEKLFF. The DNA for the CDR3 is TGTGCCAGCAGTTACTGGACCGATGAAAAACTGTTTTTT.

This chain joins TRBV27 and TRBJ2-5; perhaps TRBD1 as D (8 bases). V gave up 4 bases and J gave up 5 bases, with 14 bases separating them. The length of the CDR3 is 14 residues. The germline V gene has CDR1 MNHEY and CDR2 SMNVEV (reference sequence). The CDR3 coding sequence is TGTGCCAGCAGTTCACAGGGGGGGCGGGAGACCCAGTACTTC. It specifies CASSSQGGRETQYF.

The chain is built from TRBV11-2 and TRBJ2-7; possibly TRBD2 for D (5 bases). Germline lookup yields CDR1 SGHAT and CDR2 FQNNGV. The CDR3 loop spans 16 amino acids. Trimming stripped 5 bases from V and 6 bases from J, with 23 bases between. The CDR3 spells CASSQQPTGVHLEQYF. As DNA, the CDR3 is TGTGCCAGCAGCCAACAACCCACCGGGGTCCACCTCGAGCAGTACTTC.

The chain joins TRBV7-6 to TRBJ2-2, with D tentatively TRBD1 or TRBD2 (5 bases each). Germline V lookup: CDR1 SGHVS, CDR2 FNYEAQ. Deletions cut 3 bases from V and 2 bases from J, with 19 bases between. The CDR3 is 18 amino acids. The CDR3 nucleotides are TGTGCCAGCAGCTTGAGGGAGATCGGGACCACAAACACCGGGGAGCTGTTTTTT. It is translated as CASSLREIGTTNTGELFF.

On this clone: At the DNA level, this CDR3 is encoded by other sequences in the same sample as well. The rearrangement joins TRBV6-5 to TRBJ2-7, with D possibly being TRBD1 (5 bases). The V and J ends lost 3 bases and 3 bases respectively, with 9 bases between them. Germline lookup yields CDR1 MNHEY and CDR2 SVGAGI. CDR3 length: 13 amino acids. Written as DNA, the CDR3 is TGTGCCAGCAGTTATGATAGGGGCTACGAGCAGTACTTC. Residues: CASSYDRGYEQYF.

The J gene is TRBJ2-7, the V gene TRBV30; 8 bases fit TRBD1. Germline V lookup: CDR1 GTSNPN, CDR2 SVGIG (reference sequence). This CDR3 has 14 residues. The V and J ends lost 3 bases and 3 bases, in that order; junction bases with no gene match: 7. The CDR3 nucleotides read TGTGCCTGGAGCTGGGGGACAGGTTTCTACGAGCAGTACTTC. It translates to CAWSWGTGFYEQYF. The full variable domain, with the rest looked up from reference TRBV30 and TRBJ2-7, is SQTIHQWPATLVQPVGSPLSLECTVEGTSNPNLYWYRQAAGRGLQLLFYSVGIGQISSEVPQNLSASRPQDRQFILSSKKLLLSDSGFYLCAWSWGTGFYEQYFGPGTRLTVT.

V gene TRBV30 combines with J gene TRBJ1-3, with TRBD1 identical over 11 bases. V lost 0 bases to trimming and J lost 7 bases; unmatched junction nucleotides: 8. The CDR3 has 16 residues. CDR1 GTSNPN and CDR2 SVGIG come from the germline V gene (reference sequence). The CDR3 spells CAWSVPRTGGVNTIYF. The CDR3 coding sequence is TGTGCCTGGAGTGTACCCCGGACAGGGGGCGTGAACACCATATATTTT.

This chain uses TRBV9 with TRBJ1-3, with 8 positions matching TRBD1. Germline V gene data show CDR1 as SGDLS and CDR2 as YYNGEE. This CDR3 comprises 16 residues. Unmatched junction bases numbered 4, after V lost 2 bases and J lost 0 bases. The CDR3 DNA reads TGTGCCAGCAGCGTTCAGGGGGCCACCTCTGGAAACACCATATATTTT. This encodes CASSVQGATSGNTIYF.

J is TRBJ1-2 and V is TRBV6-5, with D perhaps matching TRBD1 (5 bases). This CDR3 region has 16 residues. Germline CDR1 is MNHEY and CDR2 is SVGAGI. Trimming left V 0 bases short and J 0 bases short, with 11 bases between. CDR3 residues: CASSYSARGANYGYTF. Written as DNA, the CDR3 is TGTGCCAGCAGTTACTCAGCGAGGGGTGCTAACTATGGCTACACCTTC.

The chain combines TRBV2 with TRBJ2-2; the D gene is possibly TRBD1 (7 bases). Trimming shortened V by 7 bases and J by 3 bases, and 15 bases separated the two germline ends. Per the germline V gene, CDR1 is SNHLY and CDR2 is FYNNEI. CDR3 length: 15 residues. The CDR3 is CASTNRGGDTGELFF. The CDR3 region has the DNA TGTGCCAGCACTAACAGGGGAGGCGACACCGGGGAGCTGTTTTTT.

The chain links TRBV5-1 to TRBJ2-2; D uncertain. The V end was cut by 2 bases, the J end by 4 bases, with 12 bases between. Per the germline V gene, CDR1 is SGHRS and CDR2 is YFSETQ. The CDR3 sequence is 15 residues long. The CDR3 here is CASSFGSSTTGELFF. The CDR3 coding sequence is TGCGCCAGCAGCTTCGGCAGCTCTACCACCGGGGAGCTGTTTTTT.

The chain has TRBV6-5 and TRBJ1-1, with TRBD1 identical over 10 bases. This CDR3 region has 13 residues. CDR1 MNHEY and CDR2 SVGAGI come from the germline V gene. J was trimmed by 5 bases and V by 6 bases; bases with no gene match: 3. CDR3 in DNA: TGTGCCAGCAGAGACAGGGGGCAGACTGAAGCTTTCTTT. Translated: CASRDRGQTEAFF.

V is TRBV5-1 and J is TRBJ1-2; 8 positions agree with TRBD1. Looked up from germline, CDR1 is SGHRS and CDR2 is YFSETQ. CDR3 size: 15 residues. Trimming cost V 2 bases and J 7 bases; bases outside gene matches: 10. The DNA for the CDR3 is TGCGCCAGCAGCTTTAGTTCAGGGGGCGCCTTTGGCTACACCTTC. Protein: CASSFSSGGAFGYTF.

In DNA, the CDR3 is TGTGCCAGCAGTTTAAGGACTAGGGGGCCAGATACGCAGTATTTT. Amino acid sequence: CASSLRTRGPDTQYF. The rearrangement uses TRBV28 and TRBJ2-3, with D perhaps being TRBD1 or TRBD2 (7 bases each). The germline gives CDR1 MDHEN, CDR2 SYDVKM. There are 15 residues in the CDR3. The germline V and J ends were trimmed by 2 bases and 4 bases, with 13 bases remaining between them.

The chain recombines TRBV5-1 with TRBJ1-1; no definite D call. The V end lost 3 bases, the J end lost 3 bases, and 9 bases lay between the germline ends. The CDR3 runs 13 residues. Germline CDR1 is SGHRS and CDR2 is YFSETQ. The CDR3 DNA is TGCGCCAGCAGCTCTCAAGAGTACACTGAAGCTTTCTTT. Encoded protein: CASSSQEYTEAFF.

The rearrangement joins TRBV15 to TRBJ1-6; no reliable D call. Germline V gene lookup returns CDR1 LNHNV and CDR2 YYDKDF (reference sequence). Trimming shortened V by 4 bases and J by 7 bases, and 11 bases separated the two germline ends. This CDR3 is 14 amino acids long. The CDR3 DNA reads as TGTGCCACCAGCAAAAGGCCTCAGAATTCACCCCTCCACTTT. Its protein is CATSKRPQNSPLHF.

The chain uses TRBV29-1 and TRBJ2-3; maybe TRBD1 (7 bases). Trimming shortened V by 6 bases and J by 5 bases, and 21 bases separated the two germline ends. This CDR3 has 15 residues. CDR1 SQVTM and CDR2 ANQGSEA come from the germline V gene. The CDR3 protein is CSVGIGGTVGDTQYF. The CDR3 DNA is TGCAGCGTGGGAATCGGCGGGACAGTAGGAGATACGCAGTATTTT.

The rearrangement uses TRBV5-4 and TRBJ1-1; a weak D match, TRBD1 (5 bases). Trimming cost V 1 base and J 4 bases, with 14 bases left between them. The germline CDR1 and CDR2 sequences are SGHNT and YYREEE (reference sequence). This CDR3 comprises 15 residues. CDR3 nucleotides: TGTGCCAGCAGCTTGTCGCAGGGAAGGGGCACTGAAGCTTTCTTT. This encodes CASSLSQGRGTEAFF.

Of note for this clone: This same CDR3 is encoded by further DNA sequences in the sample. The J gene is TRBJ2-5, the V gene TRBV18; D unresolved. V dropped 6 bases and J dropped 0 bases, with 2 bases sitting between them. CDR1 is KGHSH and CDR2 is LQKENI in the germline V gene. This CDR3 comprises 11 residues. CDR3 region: CASSDQETQYF. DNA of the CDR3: TGTGCCAGCTCGGACCAAGAGACCCAGTACTTC.

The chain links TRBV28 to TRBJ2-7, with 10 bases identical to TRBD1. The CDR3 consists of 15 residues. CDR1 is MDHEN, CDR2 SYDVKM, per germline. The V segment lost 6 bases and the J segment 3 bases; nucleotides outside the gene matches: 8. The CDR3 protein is CASRKPGQGLYEQYF. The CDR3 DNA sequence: TGTGCCAGCAGAAAGCCGGGACAGGGGCTCTACGAGCAGTACTTC.

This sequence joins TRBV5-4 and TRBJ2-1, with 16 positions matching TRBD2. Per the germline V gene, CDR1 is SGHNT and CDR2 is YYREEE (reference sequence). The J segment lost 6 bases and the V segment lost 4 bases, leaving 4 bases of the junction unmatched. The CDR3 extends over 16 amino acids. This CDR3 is CASSKGTSGRANEQFF. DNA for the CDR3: TGTGCCAGCAGCAAAGGGACTAGCGGGAGGGCCAATGAGCAGTTCTTC. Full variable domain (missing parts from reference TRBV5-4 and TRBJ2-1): ETGVTQSPTHLIKTRGQQVTLRCSSQSGHNTVSWYQQALGQGPQFIFQYYREEENGRGNFPPRFSGLQFPNYSSELNVNALELDDSALYLCASSKGTSGRANEQFFGPGTRLTVL.